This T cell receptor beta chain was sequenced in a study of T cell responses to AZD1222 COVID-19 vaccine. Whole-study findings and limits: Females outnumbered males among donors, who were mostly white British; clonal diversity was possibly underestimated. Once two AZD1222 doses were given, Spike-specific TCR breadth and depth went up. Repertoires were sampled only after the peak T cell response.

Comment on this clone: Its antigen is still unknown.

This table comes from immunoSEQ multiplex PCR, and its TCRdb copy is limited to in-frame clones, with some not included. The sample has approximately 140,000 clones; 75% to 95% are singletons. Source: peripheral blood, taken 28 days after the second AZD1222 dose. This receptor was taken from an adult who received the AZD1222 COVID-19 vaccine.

The CDR3 DNA reads TGTGCCAGCAGTTACTCAAGGGGCAGCAATCAGCCCCAGCATTTT. Protein sequence: CASSYSRGSNQPQHF. The rearrangement joins TRBV6-2 or TRBV6-3 to TRBJ1-5; tentatively, D is TRBD1 (5 bases). The germline V gene encodes CDR1 MNHEY and CDR2 SVGEGT. V lost 0 bases to trimming and J lost 1 base, with 7 bases between them. This CDR3 is built from 15 residues.